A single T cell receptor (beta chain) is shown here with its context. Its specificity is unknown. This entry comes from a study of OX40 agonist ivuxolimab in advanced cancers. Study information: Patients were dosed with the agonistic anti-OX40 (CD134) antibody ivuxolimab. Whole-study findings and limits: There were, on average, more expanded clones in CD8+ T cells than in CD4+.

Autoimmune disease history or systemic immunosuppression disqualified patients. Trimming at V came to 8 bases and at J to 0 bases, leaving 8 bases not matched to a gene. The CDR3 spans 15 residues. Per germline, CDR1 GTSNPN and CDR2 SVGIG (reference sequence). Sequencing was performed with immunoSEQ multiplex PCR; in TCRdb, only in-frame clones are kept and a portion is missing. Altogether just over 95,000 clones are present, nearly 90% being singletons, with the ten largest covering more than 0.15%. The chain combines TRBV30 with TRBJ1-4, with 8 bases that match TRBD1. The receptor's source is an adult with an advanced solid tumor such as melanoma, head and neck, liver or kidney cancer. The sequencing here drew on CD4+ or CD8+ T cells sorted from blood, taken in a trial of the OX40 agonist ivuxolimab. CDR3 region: CAGRQGRATNEKLFF. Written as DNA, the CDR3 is TGTGCCGGCCGACAGGGGAGAGCAACTAATGAAAAACTGTTTTTT.